Listed below are T cell receptor beta chains from one sample, sequenced in a study of cytotoxic CD8 clonotypes in ibrutinib-treated CLL. Data came from immunoSEQ multiplex PCR; TCRdb stores just in-frame clones and leaves some out. The sample has about 140,000 clones, 77% seen once. The sample was PBMCs, taken after 12 months of ibrutinib treatment. All receptors derive from a human donor with chronic lymphocytic leukemia. CDR3s include the opening cysteine and the closing phenylalanine or tryptophan. The D gene is left open where the match is weak. Clone sizes are given selectively: once, few, many, or a class where the clone is expanded.

16	TRBV10-2	TRBJ2-7	-	TRBD2	CASSEPSGISGYEQYF	TGCGCCAGCAGTGAACCAAGCGGGATAAGTGGCTACGAGCAGTACTTC
12	TRBV7-6	TRBJ1-6	few	-	CASSLGNSPLHF	TGTGCCAGCAGCTTGGGCAATTCACCCCTCCACTTT
13	TRBV6-5	TRBJ2-2	-	TRBD1	CASSRQGPGELFF	TGTGCCAGCAGCAGACAGGGGCCCGGGGAGCTGTTTTTT
14	TRBV5-6	TRBJ1-6	-	-	CASSLVGRGSPLHF	TGTGCCAGCAGCTTGGTAGGGAGAGGGTCACCCCTCCACTTT
16	TRBV7-2	TRBJ1-2	-	-	CASSLVFAGADYGYTF	TGTGCCAGCAGCTTAGTTTTTGCGGGGGCAGACTATGGCTACACCTTC
16	TRBV18	TRBJ1-1	-	-	CASSPPGNRVATEAFF	TGTGCCAGCTCACCACCAGGGAACAGGGTGGCCACTGAAGCTTTCTTT
11	TRBV11-2	TRBJ2-5	many	-	CASSLGETQYF	TGTGCCAGCAGCTTAGGAGAGACCCAGTACTTC
14	TRBV7-8	TRBJ2-1	many	TRBD1	CASSPGQVGYEQFF	TGTGCCAGCAGCCCGGGACAGGTCGGGTATGAGCAGTTCTTC
14	TRBV7-9	TRBJ2-5	many	-	CASSRQKTQETQYF	TGTGCCAGCAGCCGACAGAAGACTCAAGAGACCCAGTACTTC
15	TRBV28	TRBJ1-3	-	TRBD1	CASTYTGVAGNTIYF	TGTGCCAGCACCTATACAGGGGTAGCGGGAAACACCATATATTTT
12	TRBV2	TRBJ2-7	many	-	CASSEVSYEQYF	TGTGCCAGCAGTGAAGTCAGCTACGAGCAGTACTTC
16	TRBV28	TRBJ2-2	-	TRBD2	CASSSLAGVGNGELFF	TGTGCCAGCAGTTCGCTAGCGGGAGTCGGGAACGGGGAGCTGTTTTTT
12	TRBV6-1	TRBJ1-3	once	-	CASSEGGNTIYF	TGTGCCAGCAGTGAAGGTGGAAACACCATATATTTT
13	TRBV27	TRBJ2-7	-	-	CASSWQASYEQYF	TGTGCCAGCAGTTGGCAGGCCTCCTACGAGCAGTACTTC
18	TRBV9	TRBJ2-3	once	TRBD1	CASSVAPPGQSVTDTQYF	TGTGCCAGCAGCGTAGCCCCCCCGGGACAGTCGGTAACAGATACGCAGTATTTT
17	TRBV21-1	TRBJ2-3	-	-	CASNWLERRRLADTQYF	TGTGCCAGCAATTGGTTGGAGCGGAGGAGGTTGGCAGATACGCAGTATTTT
15	TRBV4-1	TRBJ2-7	-	-	CASSQVVQSSYEQYF	TGCGCCAGCAGCCAAGTGGTACAGAGCTCCTACGAGCAGTACTTC
17	TRBV27	TRBJ2-1	-	TRBD2	CASSTPRLAGGQDEQFF	TGTGCCAGCAGTACCCCCCGTCTTGCGGGAGGGCAGGATGAGCAGTTCTTC
19	TRBV6-1	TRBJ2-6	-	TRBD1	CASSVGTGINWTGANVLTF	TGTGCCAGCAGTGTTGGGACAGGGATTAATTGGACTGGGGCCAACGTCCTGACTTTC
15	TRBV30	TRBJ1-4	-	TRBD1	CAWSQQGAPGEKLFF	TGTGCCTGGAGTCAACAGGGGGCGCCGGGTGAAAAACTGTTTTTT
12	TRBV30	TRBJ2-5	-	-	CAWSVLEETQYF	TGTGCCTGGAGTGTCCTTGAAGAGACCCAGTACTTC
14	TRBV11-3	TRBJ2-2	-	TRBD2	CATRLAENTGELFF	TGTGCCACCAGACTAGCAGAGAACACCGGGGAGCTGTTTTTT
15	TRBV19	TRBJ2-5	-	-	CASSPGRVGQETQYF	TGTGCCAGTAGTCCCGGTCGGGTAGGCCAAGAGACCCAGTACTTC
15	TRBV7-7	TRBJ1-3	-	TRBD1	CASSRNTGAGNTIYF	TGTGCCAGCAGCCGAAACACAGGGGCTGGAAACACCATATATTTT
14	TRBV7-9	TRBJ2-1	-	-	CASGIGSSYNEQFF	TGTGCCAGTGGGATCGGTAGCTCCTACAATGAGCAGTTCTTC
14	TRBV19	TRBJ1-2	-	TRBD1	CASRKGQGIYGYTF	TGTGCCAGTAGGAAGGGACAGGGGATATATGGCTACACCTTC
16	TRBV5-8	TRBJ2-3	-	-	CASSLGRGYLTDTQYF	TGTGCCAGCAGCTTGGGTAGGGGATATCTCACAGATACGCAGTATTTT
13	TRBV7-9	TRBJ1-5	-	TRBD1	CASSRGQTQPQHF	TGTGCCAGCAGCCGGGGACAGACCCAGCCCCAGCATTTT
13	TRBV29-1	TRBJ2-7	once	TRBD1	CSAPGQGAYEQYF	TGCAGCGCCCCCGGACAGGGGGCCTACGAGCAGTACTTC
15	TRBV7-2	TRBJ1-2	-	TRBD1	CASSLAGQGTGGYTF	TGTGCCAGCAGCTTGGCGGGACAGGGGACTGGGGGCTACACCTTC
15	TRBV7-6	TRBJ2-1	-	TRBD2	CASSLLTSGGSEQFF	TGTGCCAGCAGCTTATTAACTAGCGGGGGCAGTGAGCAGTTCTTC
14	TRBV18	TRBJ1-4	few	TRBD1	CASCGQDRGEKLFF	TGTGCCAGCTGTGGGCAGGACAGGGGTGAAAAACTGTTTTTT